This passage covers 6 T cell receptor beta chains from one sample sequenced in a study of blood T cell repertoires in COVID-19 (dated by TCRdb to 2018 to 2020). The method behind the library was the immunoSEQ multiplex PCR assay. In TCRdb, the immuneACCESS table is reduced to in-frame sequences with V and J assigned. These tables do not hold every clone; where another copy was compared, an unresolved V gene accounts for under half, and the others remain unexplained. Within this sample are some 200,000 clones, with around 95% of them counted one time only. 0.6% to 0.8% of the sample lies in the top ten. The sample taken for sequencing was peripheral blood. All receptors derive from a young man with COVID-19, enrolled during active disease.

V is TRBV7-3 and J is TRBJ1-2, with a tentative D call TRBD1 (5 bases). Trimming shortened V by 5 bases and J by 8 bases, and 15 bases separated the two germline ends. Germline V CDR1 and CDR2: SGHTA, FQGTGA. This CDR3 is built from 13 residues. CDR3 protein: CASSPTGGWGYTF. DNA of the CDR3: TGTGCCAGCAGCCCCACCGGGGGGTGGGGCTACACCTTC.

The V and J genes are TRBV2 and TRBJ1-1; D remains ambiguous. Trimming removed 4 bases at V and 5 bases at J, with 8 bases between. CDR1 SNHLY and CDR2 FYNNEI come from the germline V gene. The CDR3 length is 12 residues. The CDR3 DNA is TGTGCCAGCAGTGTGGCGGGAACTGAAGCTTTCTTT. Its protein is CASSVAGTEAFF.

The rearrangement uses TRBV29-1 and TRBJ2-7, with a tentative D call TRBD2 (5 bases). V was trimmed by 7 bases and J by 3 bases, leaving 10 bases between them. The V gene's germline CDR1 is SQVTM and CDR2 ANQGSEA. The CDR3 extends over 11 amino acids. The CDR3 DNA reads as TGCAGCGGCGGGTACGGCTACGAGCAGTACTTC. As protein: CSGGYGYEQYF.

This chain connects TRBV7-3 to TRBJ2-5, with 8 bases lining up with TRBD1. This CDR3 contains 16 residues. In germline, CDR1 is SGHTA, CDR2 FQGTGA. The V and J ends lost 5 bases and 2 bases, in that order; junction bases with no gene match: 10. CDR3: CASSLSTGDPQETQYF. The CDR3 bases are TGTGCCAGCAGCCTTTCGACAGGGGACCCTCAAGAGACCCAGTACTTC.

This sequence joins TRBV29-1 and TRBJ1-1; D gene unclear. The germline CDR1 and CDR2 sequences are SQVTM and ANQGSEA. V was trimmed by 2 bases and J by 4 bases, leaving 8 bases between them. The length of the CDR3 is 12 residues. CDR3 coding DNA: TGCAGCGTTGAACTGGCTTTCACTGAAGCTTTCTTT. This translates into CSVELAFTEAFF.

The chain couples TRBV11-2 to TRBJ2-2; 13 bases are shared with TRBD2. The length of the CDR3 is 16 residues. The V gene's germline CDR1 is SGHAT and CDR2 FQNNGV. The J segment lost 7 bases and the V segment lost 5 bases, leaving 7 bases of the junction unmatched. CDR3 sequence (DNA): TGTGCCAGCAGCCATACTAGCGGGGGGGCTGGCGGGGAGCTGTTTTTT. This encodes CASSHTSGGAGGELFF. The variable domain in full, completed from reference TRBV11-2 and TRBJ2-2, reads EAGVAQSPRYKIIEKRQSVAFWCNPISGHATLYWYQQILGQGPKLLIQFQNNGVVDDSQLPKDRFSAERLKGVDSTLKIQPAKLEDSAVYLCASSHTSGGAGGELFFGEGSRLTVL.